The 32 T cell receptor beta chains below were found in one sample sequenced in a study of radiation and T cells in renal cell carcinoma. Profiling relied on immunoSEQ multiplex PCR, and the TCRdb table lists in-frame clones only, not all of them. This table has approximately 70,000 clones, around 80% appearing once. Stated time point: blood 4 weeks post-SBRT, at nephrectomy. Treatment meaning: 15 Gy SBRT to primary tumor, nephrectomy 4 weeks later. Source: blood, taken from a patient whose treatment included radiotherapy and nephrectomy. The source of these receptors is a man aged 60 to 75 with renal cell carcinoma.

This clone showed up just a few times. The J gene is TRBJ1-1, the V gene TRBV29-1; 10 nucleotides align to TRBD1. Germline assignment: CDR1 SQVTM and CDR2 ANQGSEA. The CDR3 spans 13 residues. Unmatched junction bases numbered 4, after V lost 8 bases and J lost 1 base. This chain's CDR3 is CSFRDRGNTEAFF. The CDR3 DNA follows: TGCAGCTTCCGGGACAGGGGGAACACTGAAGCTTTCTTT.

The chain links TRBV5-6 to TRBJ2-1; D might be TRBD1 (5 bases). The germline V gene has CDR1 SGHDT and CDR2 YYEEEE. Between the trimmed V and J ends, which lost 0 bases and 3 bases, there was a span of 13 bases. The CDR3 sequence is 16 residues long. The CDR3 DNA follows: TGTGCCAGCAGCTTGGCCATCTGGGGCCGCTACAATGAGCAGTTCTTC. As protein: CASSLAIWGRYNEQFF.

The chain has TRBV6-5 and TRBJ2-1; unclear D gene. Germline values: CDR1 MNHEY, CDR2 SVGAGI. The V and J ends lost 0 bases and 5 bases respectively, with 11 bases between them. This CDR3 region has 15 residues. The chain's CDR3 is CASSYSAGVDNEQFF. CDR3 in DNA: TGTGCCAGCAGTTACTCGGCAGGTGTTGACAATGAGCAGTTCTTC.

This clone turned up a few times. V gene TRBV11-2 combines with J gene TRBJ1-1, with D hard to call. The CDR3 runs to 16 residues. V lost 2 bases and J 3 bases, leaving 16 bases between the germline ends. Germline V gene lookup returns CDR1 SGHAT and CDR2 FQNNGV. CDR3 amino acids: CASSLTLGIYHTEAFF. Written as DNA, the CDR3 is TGTGCCAGCAGCTTAACCTTAGGCATATACCACACTGAAGCTTTCTTT.

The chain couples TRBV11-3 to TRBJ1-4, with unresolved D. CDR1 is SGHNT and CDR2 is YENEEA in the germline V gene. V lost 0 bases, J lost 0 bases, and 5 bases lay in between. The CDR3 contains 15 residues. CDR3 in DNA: TGTGCCAGCAGCTTAGATCCTGCAACTAATGAAAAACTGTTTTTT. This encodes CASSLDPATNEKLFF.

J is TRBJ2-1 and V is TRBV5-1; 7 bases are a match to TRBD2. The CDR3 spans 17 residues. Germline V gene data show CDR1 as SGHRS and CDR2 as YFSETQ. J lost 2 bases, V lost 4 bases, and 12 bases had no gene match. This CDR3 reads CASSPRTSRGPYNEQFF. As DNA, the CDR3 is TGCGCCAGCAGCCCAAGGACTAGTCGGGGCCCCTACAATGAGCAGTTCTTC.

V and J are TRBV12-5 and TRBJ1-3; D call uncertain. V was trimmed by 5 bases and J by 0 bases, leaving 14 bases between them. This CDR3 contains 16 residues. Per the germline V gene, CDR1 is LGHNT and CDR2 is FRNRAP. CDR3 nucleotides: TGTGCTAGTGGTACCTCATTACACCTCTCTGGAAACACCATATATTTT. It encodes CASGTSLHLSGNTIYF. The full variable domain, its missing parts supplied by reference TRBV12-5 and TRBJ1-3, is DARVTQTPRHKVTEMGQEVTMRCQPILGHNTVFWYRQTMMQGLELLAYFRNRAPLDDSGMPKDRFSAEMPDATLATLKIQPSEPRDSAVYFCASGTSLHLSGNTIYFGEGSWLTVV.

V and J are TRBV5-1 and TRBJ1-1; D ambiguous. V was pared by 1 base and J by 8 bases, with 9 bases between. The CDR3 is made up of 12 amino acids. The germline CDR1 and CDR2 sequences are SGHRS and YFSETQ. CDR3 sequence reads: CASSLTGAEAFF. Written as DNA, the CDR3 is TGCGCCAGCAGCTTGACCGGAGCCGAAGCTTTCTTT.

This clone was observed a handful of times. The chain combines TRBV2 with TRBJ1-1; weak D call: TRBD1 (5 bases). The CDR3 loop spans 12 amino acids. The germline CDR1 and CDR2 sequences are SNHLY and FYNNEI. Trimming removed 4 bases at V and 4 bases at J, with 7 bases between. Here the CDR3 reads CASSGGTTEAFF. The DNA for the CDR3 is TGTGCCAGCAGTGGTGGGACCACTGAAGCTTTCTTT.

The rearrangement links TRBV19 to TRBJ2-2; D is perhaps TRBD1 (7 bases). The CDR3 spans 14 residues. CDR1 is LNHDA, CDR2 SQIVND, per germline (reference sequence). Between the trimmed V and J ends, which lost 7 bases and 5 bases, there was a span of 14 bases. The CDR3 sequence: CASKPPGGTGELFF. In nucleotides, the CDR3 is TGTGCCAGTAAGCCCCCAGGGGGGACCGGGGAGCTGTTTTTT.

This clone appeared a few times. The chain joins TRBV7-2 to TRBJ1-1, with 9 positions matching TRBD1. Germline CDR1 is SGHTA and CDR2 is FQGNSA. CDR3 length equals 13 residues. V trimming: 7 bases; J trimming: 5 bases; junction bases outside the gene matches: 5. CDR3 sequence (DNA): TGTGCCAGCACTTGGACAGGGGAGACTGAAGCTTTCTTT. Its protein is CASTWTGETEAFF. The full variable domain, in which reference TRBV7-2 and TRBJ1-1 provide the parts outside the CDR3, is GAGVSQSPSNKVTEKGKDVELRCDPISGHTALYWYRQSLGQGLEFLIYFQGNSAPDKSGLPSDRFSAERTGGSVSTLTIQRTQQEDSAVYLCASTWTGETEAFFGQGTRLTVV.

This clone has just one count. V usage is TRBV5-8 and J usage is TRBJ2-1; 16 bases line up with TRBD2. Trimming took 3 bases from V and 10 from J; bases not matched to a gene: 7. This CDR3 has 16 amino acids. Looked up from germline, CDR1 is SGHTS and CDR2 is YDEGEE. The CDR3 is CASSSGTSGRAGEQFF. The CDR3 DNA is TGTGCCAGCAGCTCCGGGACTAGCGGGAGGGCCGGAGAGCAGTTCTTC.

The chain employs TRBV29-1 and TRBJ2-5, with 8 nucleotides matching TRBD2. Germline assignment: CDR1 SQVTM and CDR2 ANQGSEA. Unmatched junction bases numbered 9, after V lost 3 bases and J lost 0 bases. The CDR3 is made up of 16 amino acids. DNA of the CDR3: TGCAGCGTTGAGCTACTGCGCGGGGGGTACCAAGAGACCCAGTACTTC. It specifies CSVELLRGGYQETQYF.

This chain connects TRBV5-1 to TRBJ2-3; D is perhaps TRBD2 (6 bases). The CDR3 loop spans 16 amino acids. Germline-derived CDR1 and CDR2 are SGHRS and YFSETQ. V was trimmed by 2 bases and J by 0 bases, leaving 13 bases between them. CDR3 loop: CASSFGGYQSTDTQYF. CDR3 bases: TGCGCCAGCAGCTTCGGGGGTTACCAGAGCACAGATACGCAGTATTTT.

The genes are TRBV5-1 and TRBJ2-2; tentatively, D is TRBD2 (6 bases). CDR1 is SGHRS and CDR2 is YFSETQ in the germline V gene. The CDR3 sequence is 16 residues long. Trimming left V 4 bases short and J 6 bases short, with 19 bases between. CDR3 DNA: TGCGCCAGCAGCGGGGGACTTGACTTCGTGGCCGGGGAGCTGTTTTTT. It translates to CASSGGLDFVAGELFF.

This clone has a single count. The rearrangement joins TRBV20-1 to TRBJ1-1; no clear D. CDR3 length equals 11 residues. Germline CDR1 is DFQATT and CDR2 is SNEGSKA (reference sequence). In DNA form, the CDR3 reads TGCAGCTCCCCGGCGAACACTGAAGCTTTCTTT. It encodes CSSPANTEAFF.

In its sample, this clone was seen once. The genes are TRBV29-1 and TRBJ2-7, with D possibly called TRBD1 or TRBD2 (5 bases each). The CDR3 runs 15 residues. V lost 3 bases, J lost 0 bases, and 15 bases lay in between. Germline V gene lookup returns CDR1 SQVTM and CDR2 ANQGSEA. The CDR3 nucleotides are TGCAGCGTTGATGAGGGGTGGGGCGACTCCTACGAGCAGTACTTC. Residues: CSVDEGWGDSYEQYF.

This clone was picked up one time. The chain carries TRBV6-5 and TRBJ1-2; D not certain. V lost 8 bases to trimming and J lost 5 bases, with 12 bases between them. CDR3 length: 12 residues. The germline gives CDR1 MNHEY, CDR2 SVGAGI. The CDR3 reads CASGSRSYGYTF. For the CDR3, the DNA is TGTGCCAGCGGAAGTCGTTCATATGGCTACACCTTC.

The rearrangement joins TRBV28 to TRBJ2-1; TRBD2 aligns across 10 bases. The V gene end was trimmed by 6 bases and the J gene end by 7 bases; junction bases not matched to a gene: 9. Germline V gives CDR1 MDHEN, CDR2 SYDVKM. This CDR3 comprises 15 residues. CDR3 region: CASSPSGGARNEQFF. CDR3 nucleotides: TGTGCCAGCAGCCCCAGCGGGGGGGCCCGGAATGAGCAGTTCTTC.

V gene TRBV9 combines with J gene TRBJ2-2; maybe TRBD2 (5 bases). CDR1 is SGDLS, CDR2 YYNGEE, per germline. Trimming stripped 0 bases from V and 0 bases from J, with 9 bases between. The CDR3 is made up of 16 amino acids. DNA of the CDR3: TGTGCCAGCAGCGTAGACGGAGCGGCGAACACCGGGGAGCTGTTTTTT. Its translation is CASSVDGAANTGELFF.

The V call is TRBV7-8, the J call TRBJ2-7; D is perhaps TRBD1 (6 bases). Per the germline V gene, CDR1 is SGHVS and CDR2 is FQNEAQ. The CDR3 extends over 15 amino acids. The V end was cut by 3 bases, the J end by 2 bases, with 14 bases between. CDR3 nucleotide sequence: TGTGCCAGCAGCTTTCGGACAGAAACAACCTACGAGCAGTACTTC. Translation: CASSFRTETTYEQYF. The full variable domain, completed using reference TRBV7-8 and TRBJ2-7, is GAGVSQSPRYKVAKRGQDVALRCDPISGHVSLFWYQQALGQGPEFLTYFQNEAQLDKSGLPSDRFFAERPEGSVSTLKIQRTQQEDSAVYLCASSFRTETTYEQYFGPGTRLTVT.

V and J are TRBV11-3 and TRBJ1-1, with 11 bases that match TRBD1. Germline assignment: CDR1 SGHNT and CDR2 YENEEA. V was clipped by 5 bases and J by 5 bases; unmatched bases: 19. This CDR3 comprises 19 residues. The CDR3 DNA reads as TGTGCCAGCAGCGGGAACCGGGACAGGGGGTTTATAGCGAGTACTGAAGCTTTCTTT. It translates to CASSGNRDRGFIASTEAFF.

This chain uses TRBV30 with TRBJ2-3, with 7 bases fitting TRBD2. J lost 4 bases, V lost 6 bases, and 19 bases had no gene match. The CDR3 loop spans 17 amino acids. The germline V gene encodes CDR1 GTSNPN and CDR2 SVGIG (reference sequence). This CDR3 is CACPLTYFGGMADTQYF. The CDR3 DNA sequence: TGTGCCTGCCCCCTAACGTATTTCGGGGGGATGGCAGATACGCAGTATTTT.

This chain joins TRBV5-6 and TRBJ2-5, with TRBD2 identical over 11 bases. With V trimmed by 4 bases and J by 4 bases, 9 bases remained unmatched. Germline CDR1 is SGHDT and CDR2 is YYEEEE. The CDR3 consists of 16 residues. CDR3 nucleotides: TGTGCCAGCAGCCTCCAGACTAGCGGGATAAGAGAGACCCAGTACTTC. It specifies CASSLQTSGIRETQYF.

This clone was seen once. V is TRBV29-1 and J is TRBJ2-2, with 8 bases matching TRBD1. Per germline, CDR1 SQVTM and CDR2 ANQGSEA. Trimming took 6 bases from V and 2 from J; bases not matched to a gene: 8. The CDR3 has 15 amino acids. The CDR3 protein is CSVIHRGTNTGELFF. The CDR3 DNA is TGCAGCGTAATACACAGGGGGACCAACACCGGGGAGCTGTTTTTT.

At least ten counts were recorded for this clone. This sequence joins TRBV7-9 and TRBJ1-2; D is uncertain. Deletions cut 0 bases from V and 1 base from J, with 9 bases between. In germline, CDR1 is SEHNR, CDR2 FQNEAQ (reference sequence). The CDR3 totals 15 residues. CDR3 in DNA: TGTGCCAGCAGCTTAGCATCGGTTGGTAACTATGGCTACACCTTC. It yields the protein CASSLASVGNYGYTF.

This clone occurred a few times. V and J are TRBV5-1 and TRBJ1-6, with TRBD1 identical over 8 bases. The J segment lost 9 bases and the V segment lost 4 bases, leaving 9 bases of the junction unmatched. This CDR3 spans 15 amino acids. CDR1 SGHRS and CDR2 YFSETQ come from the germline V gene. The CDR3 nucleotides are TGCGCCAGCAGCCCTAGGACAGGGACGGGTTCACCCCTCCACTTT. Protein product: CASSPRTGTGSPLHF.

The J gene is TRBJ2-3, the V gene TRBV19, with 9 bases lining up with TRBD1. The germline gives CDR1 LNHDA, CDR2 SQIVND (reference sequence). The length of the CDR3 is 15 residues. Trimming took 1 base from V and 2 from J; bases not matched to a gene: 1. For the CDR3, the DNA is TGTGCCAGTAGTATAGGGACAGGGGACACAGATACGCAGTATTTT. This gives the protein CASSIGTGDTDTQYF.

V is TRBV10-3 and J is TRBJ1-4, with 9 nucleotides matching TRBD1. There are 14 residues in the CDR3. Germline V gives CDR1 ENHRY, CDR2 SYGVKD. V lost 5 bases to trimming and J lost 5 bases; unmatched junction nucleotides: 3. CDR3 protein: CAISTGGENEKLFF. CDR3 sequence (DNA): TGTGCCATCAGTACAGGGGGCGAGAATGAAAAACTGTTTTTT.

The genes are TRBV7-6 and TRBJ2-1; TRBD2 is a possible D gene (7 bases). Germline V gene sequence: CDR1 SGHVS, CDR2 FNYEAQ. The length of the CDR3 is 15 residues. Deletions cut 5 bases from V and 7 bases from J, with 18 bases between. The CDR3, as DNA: TGTGCCAGCAGCCACGCCACTGCGGGGGCTAATGAGCAGTTCTTC. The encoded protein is CASSHATAGANEQFF.

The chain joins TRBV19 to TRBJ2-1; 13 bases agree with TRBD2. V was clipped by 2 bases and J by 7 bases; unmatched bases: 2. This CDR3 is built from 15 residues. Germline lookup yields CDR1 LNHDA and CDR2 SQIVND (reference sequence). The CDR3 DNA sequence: TGTGCCAGTAGTATAAAGACTAGCGGGAGGAATGAGCAGTTCTTC. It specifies CASSIKTSGRNEQFF.

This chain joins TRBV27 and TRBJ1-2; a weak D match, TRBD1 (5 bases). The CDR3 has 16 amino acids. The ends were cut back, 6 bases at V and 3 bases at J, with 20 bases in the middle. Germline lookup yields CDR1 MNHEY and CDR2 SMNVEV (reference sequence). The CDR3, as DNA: TGTGCCAGCAGCGTCTTTCCTGAGACAGACCACTATGGCTACACCTTC. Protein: CASSVFPETDHYGYTF.